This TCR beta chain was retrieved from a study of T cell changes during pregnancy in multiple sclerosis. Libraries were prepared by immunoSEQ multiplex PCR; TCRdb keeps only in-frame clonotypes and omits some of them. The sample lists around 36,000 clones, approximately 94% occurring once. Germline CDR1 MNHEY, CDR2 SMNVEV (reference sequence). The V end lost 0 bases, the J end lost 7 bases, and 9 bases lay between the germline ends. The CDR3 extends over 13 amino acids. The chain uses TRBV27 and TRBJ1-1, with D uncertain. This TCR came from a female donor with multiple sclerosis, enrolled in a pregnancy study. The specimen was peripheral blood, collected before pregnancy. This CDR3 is CASSLSTRGEAFF. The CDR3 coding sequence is TGTGCCAGCAGTTTATCGACTCGGGGTGAAGCTTTCTTT.